The 2 T cell receptor beta chains below were found in one sample sequenced in a study of T cell repertoires in cytomegalovirus infection. TCRdb independently ran MiXCR on the reads; one entry per CDR3 protein. The sample shows about 770,000 distinct CDR3 sequences, 29% of them seen only once. Their cognate antigens are unknown. Material: cultured CD8+ T cells from PBMCs, obtained from culture after CMV antigen stimulation. All receptors derive from a human donor in good health (CMV status not recorded). Some clones in this sample may be carry-over from other donors' samples.

The rearrangement links TRBV7-6 to TRBJ2-1; a weak D match, TRBD2 (7 bases). Trimming took off 2 bases at V and 0 bases at J, with 14 bases between the two ends. The germline V gene encodes CDR1 SGHVS and CDR2 FNYEAQ. The CDR3 runs to 17 residues. The chain's CDR3 is CASSLKRGGNSYNEQFF. CDR3 DNA: TGTGCCAGCAGCTTAAAAAGGGGGGGTAACTCCTACAATGAGCAGTTCTTC.

This clonotype was observed at least ten times. The chain couples TRBV7-6 to TRBJ1-1; D is unresolved. Per germline, CDR1 SGHVS and CDR2 FNYEAQ. V lost 1 base and J lost 1, with 7 bases in between. There are 14 residues in the CDR3. CDR3 nucleotides: TGTGCCAGCAGCTTAGGGGTGCAGAACACTGAAGCTTTCTTT. This encodes CASSLGVQNTEAFF.